A single T cell receptor beta chain is shown here with its context. Antigen: not known. The TCR beta CDR3 regions underwent amplification using RNA transcripts as the source. A set of HTBI primers served as the primers for a first-round RT-PCR of the TCR CDR3. MiXCR, run by TCRdb on the multiplex PCR reads, gives a single entry per CDR3 protein. The table shows some 270,000 distinct CDR3 sequences, with roughly a quarter occurring only once. These data come from a study of T cells in Graves' hyperthyroidism and ophthalmopathy. CDR1 and CDR2 from the germline V gene are MNHNS and SASEGT. V was trimmed by 5 bases and J by 7 bases, leaving 21 bases between them. The CDR3 extends over 16 amino acids. In the ophthalmopathy cohort, Clinical Activity Score was at least 3, NOSPECS grade at least 4, and duration under 3 months. General observations from the study: Within blood appeared most thyroid clonotypes that had expanded above 0.001. Separation of ophthalmopathy from stable hyperthyroidism was achieved by a 13 V-J model.

The source is a woman between 35 and 50 years old with Graves' ophthalmopathy. The chain couples TRBV6-1 to TRBJ1-5, with D tentatively TRBD1 (6 bases). The sequenced sample was blood. CDR3 nucleotides: TGTGCCAGCAGTACCTTGGCAGGGGTCGGCGGACAGCCCCAGCATTTT. It encodes CASSTLAGVGGQPQHF.